The sequence of this T cell receptor (beta chain) was determined in a study of PD-1 blockade in classical Hodgkin lymphoma. General study points: Newly diagnosed patients reportedly had lower baseline TCR diversity than healthy donors. Undefined causes, possibly disease activity or prior therapy, underlie the repertoire differences.

The V end lost 0 bases, the J end lost 4 bases, and 8 bases lay between the germline ends. The length of the CDR3 is 14 residues. Germline V lookup: CDR1 SGHRS, CDR2 YFSETQ. This clone was detected a few times. Its antigen is as yet unknown. Noted time point: cycle 4 day 1 (C4D1), after six to seven weeks of nivolumab. Patients all relapsed after autologous stem cell transplantation, and there was variation in brentuximab vedotin exposure. Magnetic negative selection of thawed PBMCs was the method by which CD4+ T cells were purified. Patients' outcomes at their best amounted to complete response, partial response or progressive disease. Using immunoSEQ multiplex PCR, the repertoire was profiled, and TCRdb retains in-frame clones only, with some absent. The sample holds almost 30,000 clones, 65% to 85% seen once.

V gene TRBV5-1 combines with J gene TRBJ1-5, with D hard to call. The source was CD4+ T cells from blood, collected before the fourth cycle of nivolumab. The TCR sequence derives from a human donor with classical Hodgkin lymphoma. The CDR3 here is CASSLDGGNQPQHF. CDR3 nucleotides: TGCGCCAGCAGCTTGGACGGAGGAAATCAGCCCCAGCATTTT.